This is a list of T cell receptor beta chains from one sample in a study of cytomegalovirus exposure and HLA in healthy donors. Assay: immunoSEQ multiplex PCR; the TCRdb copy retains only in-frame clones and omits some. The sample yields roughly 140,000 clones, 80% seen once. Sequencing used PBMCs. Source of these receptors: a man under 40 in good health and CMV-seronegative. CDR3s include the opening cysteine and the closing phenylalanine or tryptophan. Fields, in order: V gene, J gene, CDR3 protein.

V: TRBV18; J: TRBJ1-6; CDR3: CASSPPTDRFGSPLHF
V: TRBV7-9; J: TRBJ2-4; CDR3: CASSLEGVKNIQYF
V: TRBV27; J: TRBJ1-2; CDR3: CASSLSGQTPNYGYTF
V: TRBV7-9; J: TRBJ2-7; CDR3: CASSQRAGRTYEQYF
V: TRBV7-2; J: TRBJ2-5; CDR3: CASSSVTGGWETQYF
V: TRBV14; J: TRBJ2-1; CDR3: CASSQGDRVAYNEQFF
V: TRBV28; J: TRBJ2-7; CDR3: CASTLGRGWYEQYF
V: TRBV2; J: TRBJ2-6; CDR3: CASRTPGLAGGRSGANVLTF
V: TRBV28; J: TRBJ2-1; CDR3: CASSLYRGPRNEQFF
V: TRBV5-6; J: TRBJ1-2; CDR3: CASSLARAIPLGHGYTF
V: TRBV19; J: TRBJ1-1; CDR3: CASTDSGTKKGEAFF
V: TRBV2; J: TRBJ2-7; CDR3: CASSAWTGIREQYF
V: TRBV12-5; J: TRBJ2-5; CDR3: CASGLRQETQYF
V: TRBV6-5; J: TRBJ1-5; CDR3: CASSNTGNQPQHF
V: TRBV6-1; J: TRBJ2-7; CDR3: CASSDTLSGMSPYEQYF
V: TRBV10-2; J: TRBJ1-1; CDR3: CASSDTSGTGNTEAFF
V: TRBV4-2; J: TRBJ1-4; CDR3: CASSQRGSTNEKLFF
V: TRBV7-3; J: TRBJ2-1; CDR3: CASSTSGTGGSEQFF
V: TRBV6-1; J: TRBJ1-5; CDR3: CASSAARGQPQHF
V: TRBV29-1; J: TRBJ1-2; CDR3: CSVRDRGGYTF
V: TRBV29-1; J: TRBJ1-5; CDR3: CSAATGLNQPQNF
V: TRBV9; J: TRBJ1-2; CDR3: CASSPDTEIYGYTF
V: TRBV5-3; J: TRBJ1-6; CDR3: CARSSYSARQGPSSSYNSPLHF
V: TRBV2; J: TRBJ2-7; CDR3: CASSAPDEQYF
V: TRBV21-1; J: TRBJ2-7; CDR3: CASSGGLAVSYEQYF
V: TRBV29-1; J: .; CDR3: CSVIGGGLEQYF
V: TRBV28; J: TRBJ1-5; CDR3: CASSLGQGNQPQHF
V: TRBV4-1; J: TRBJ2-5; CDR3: CASSQDDKGQETQYF
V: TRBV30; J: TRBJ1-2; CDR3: CAYRGLDYGYTF
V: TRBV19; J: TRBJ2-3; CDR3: CASSSTSSTDTQYF
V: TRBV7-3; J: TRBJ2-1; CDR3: CASSAGLAGVDEQFF
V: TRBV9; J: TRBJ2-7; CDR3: CASSGGGGEQYF
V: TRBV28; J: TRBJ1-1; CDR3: CASTPGGDLNTEAFF
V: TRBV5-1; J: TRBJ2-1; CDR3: CASSLAPGSLLNEQFF
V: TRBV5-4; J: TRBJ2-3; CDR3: CASSAWTSGIVADTQYF
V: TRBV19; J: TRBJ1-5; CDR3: CASSMNRYSNQPQHF
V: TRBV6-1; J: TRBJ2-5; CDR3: CASTSTGSWETQYF
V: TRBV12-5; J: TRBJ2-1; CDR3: CASGLGHPSYNEQFF
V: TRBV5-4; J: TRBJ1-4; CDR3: CASSAGGAGGEKLFF
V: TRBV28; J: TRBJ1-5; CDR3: CASSFWASSNQPQHF
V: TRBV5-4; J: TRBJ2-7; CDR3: CASSRDRDSYEQYF
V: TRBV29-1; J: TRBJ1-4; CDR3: CSAVSGNEKLFF
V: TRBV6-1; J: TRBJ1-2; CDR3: CASSQLYGYTF
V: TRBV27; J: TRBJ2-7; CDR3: CASSPSIIFVYEQYF
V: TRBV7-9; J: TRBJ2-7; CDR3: CASSFEPLARTGSYEQYF
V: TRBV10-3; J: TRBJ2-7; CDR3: CAISESRDKSREQYF
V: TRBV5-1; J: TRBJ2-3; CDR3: CASSLRTSGRTDTQYF
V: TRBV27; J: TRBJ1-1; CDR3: CASSHTENTEAFF
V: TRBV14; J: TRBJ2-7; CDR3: CASSPPGGGRNEQYF